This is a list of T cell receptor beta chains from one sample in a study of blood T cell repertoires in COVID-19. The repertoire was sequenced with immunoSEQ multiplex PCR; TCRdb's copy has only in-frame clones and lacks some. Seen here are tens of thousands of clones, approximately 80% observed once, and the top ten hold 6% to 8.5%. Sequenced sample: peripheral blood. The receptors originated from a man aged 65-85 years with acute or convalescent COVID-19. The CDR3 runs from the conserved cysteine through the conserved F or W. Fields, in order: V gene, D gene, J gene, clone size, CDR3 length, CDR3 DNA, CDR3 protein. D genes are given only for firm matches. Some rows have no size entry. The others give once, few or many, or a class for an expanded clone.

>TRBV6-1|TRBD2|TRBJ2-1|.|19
TGTGCCAGCAGTGAAGCCAGACACGGTAGGACTAGCGGGAACAATGAGCAGTTCTTC
CASSEARHGRTSGNNEQFF
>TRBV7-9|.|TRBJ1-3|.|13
TGTGCCCTCGCGGGGACTGCCGGAAACACCATATATTTT
CALAGTAGNTIYF
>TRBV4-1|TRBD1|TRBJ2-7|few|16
TGCGCCAGCAGCCTTGGAGGCGACAGGGCAAGGAACGAGCAGTACTTC
CASSLGGDRARNEQYF
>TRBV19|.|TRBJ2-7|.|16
TGTGCCAGTAGTATTGGGAGGACCCCAGGCACCTACGAGCAGTACTTC
CASSIGRTPGTYEQYF
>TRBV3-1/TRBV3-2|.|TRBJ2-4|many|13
TGTGCCAGCAGCCACAGGGGTCGGAACATTCAGTACTTC
CASSHRGRNIQYF
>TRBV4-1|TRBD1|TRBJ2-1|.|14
TGCGCCAGCAGCCTAGGGGGCGAGTACAATGAGCAGTTCTTC
CASSLGGEYNEQFF
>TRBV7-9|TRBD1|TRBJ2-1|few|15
TGTGCCAGCAGCCGCATAGGGACAGGTTACAATGAGCAGTTCTTC
CASSRIGTGYNEQFF
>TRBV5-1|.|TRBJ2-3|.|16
TGCGCCAGCAGCCAAACCTGGGCGGGCCACACAGATACGCAGTATTTT
CASSQTWAGHTDTQYF
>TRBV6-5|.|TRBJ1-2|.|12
TGTGCCAGCAGTACCAGGGGTACCGGCTACACCTTC
CASSTRGTGYTF
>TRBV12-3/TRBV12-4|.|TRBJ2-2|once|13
TGTGCCAGCAGTTTTTTAGTTACCGGGGAGCTGTTTTTT
CASSFLVTGELFF
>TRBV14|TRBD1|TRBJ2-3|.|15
TGTGCCAGCAGCCGAACAGGGGAATGGGCAGATACGCAGTATTTT
CASSRTGEWADTQYF
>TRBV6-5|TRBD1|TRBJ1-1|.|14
TGTGCCACCAGACAGGGGTCCTCGAACACTGAAGCTTTCTTT
CATRQGSSNTEAFF
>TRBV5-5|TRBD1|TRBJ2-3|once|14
TGTGCCAGCAGACGAGGGACAGGCACAGATACGCAGTATTTT
CASRRGTGTDTQYF
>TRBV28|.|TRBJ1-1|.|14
TGTGCCAGCAGTTTAAGGGGGGGGGACACTGAAGCTTTCTTT
CASSLRGGDTEAFF
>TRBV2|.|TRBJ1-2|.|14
TGTGCCAGCAATGCCCCACAACCAAACTATGGCTACACCTTC
CASNAPQPNYGYTF
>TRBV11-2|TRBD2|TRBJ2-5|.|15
TGTGCCAGCAGCCCCTTCCCTAGCGGGCAAGAGACCCAGTACTTC
CASSPFPSGQETQYF
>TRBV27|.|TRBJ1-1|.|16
TGTGCCAGCAGTTTAGTTTCAGGGGAGGGGGACACTGAAGCTTTCTTT
CASSLVSGEGDTEAFF
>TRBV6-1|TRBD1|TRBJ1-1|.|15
TGTGCCAGCAGTGAGTTTGGACAGGAGAACACTGAAGCTTTCTTT
CASSEFGQENTEAFF
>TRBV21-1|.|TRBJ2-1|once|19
TGTGCCAGCAGCAAACCACTTTCGACTAGCGCCAGCTCCTACAATGAGCAGTTCTTC
CASSKPLSTSASSYNEQFF
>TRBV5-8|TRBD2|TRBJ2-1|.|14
TGTGCCAGCAGCCGGGAGGGCTCCTACAATGAGCAGTTCTTC
CASSREGSYNEQFF
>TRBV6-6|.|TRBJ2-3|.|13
TGTGCCATCGGGGGTAAGGGCACAGATACGCAGTATTTT
CAIGGKGTDTQYF
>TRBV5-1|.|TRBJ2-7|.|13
TGCGCCAGCAGCTTGGACCGGGGCTACGAGCAGTACTTC
CASSLDRGYEQYF